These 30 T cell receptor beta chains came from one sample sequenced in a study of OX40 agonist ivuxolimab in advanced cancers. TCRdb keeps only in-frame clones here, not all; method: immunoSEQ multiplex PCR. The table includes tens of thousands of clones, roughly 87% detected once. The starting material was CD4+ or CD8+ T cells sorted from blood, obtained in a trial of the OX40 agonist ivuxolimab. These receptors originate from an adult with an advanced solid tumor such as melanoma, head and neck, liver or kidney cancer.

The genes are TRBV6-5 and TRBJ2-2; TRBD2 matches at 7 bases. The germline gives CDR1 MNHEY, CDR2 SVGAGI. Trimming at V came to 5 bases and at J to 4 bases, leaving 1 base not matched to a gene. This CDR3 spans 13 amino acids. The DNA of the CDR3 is TGTGCCAGCAGTCCGGGGGGCACCGGGGAGCTGTTTTTT. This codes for CASSPGGTGELFF.

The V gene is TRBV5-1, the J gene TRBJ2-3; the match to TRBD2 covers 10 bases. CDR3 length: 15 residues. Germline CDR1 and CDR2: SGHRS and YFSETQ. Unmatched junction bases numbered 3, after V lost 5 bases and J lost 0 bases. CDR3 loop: CASRPLAGSTDTQYF. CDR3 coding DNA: TGCGCCAGCAGACCACTAGCGGGGAGCACAGATACGCAGTATTTT.

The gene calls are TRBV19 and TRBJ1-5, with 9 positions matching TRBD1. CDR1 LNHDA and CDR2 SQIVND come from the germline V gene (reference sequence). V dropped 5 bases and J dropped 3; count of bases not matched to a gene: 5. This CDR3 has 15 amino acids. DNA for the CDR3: TGTGCCAGTAGTCCCACAGGGGGCGACAATCAGCCCCAGCATTTT. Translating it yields CASSPTGGDNQPQHF.

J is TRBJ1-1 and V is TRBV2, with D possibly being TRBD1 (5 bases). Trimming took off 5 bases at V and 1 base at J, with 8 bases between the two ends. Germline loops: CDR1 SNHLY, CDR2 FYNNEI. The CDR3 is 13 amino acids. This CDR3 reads CASSRDPNTEAFF. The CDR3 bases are TGTGCCAGCAGTAGGGACCCGAACACTGAAGCTTTCTTT.

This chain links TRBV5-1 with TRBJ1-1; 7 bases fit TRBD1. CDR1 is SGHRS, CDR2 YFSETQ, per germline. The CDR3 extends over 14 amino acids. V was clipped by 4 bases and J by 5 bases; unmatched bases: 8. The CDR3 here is CASSTQGKGTEAFF. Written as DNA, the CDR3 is TGCGCCAGCAGCACACAGGGGAAGGGAACTGAAGCTTTCTTT.

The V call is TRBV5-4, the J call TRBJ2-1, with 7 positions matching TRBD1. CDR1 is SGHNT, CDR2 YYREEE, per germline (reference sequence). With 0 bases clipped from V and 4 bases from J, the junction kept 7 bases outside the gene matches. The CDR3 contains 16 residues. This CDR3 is CASSLARGRGYNEQFF. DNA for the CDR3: TGTGCCAGCAGCTTGGCAAGGGGGCGAGGGTACAATGAGCAGTTCTTC.

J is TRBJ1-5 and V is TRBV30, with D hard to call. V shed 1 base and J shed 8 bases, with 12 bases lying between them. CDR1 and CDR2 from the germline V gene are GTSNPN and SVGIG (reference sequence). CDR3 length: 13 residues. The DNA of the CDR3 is TGTGCCTGGAGTGGCAGTCTTAGGGAGCCCCAGCATTTT. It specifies CAWSGSLREPQHF.

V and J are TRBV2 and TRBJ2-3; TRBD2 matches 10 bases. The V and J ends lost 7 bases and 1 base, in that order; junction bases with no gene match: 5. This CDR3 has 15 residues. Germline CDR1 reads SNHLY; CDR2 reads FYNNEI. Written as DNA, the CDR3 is TGTGCCAGCAAGCAAACTAGCGGGGGCACAGATACGCAGTATTTT. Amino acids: CASKQTSGGTDTQYF.

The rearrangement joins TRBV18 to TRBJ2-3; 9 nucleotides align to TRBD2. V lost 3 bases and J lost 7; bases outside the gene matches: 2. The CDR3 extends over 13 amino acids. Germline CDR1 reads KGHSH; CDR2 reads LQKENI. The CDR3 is CASSPTSGNTQYF. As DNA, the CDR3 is TGTGCCAGCTCACCGACTAGCGGTAATACGCAGTATTTT.

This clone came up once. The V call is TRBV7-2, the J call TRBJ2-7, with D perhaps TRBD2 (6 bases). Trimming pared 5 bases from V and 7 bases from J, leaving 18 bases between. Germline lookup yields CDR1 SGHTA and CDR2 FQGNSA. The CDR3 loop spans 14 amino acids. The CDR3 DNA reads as TGTGCCAGCAGCCCCCCGGGACTCACACTTGAGCAGTACTTC. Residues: CASSPPGLTLEQYF. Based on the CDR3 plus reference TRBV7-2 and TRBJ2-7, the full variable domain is GAGVSQSPSNKVTEKGKDVELRCDPISGHTALYWYRQSLGQGLEFLIYFQGNSAPDKSGLPSDRFSAERTGGSVSTLTIQRTQQEDSAVYLCASSPPGLTLEQYFGPGTRLTVT.

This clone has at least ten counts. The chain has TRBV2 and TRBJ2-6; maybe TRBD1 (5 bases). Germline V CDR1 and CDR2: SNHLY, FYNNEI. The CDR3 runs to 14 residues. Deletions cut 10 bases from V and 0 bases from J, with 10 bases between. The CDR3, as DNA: TGTGCCAAGAAGCAGGGCTCTGGGGCCAACGTCCTGACTTTC. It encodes CAKKQGSGANVLTF.

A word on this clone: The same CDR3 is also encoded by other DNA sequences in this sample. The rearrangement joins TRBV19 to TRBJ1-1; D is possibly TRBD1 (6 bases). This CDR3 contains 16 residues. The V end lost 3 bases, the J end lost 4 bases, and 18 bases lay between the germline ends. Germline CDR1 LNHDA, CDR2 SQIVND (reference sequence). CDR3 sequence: CASSIGGRDRGTEAFF. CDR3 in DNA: TGTGCCAGTAGTATCGGGGGGCGGGACCGAGGCACTGAAGCTTTCTTT.

The CDR3 region is CSVANRVGTEAFF. Here the CDR3 DNA reads TGCAGCGTCGCCAACAGGGTAGGCACTGAAGCTTTCTTT. The genes are TRBV29-1 and TRBJ1-1; D perhaps matches TRBD1 (6 bases). The CDR3 totals 13 residues. V gave up 6 bases and J gave up 4 bases, with 15 bases separating them. Germline loops: CDR1 SQVTM, CDR2 ANQGSEA.

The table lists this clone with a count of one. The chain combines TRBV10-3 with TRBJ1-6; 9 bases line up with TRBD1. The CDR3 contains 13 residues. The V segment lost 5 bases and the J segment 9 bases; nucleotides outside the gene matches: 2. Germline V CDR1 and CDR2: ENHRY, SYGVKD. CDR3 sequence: CAISPTGGSPLHF. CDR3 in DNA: TGTGCCATCAGTCCGACAGGGGGTTCACCCCTCCACTTT.

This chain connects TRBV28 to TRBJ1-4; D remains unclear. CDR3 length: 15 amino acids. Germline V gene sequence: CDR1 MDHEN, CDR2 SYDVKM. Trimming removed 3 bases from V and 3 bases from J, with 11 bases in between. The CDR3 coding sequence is TGTGCCAGCAGTTTCCCAGGAACAGCTAATGAAAAACTGTTTTTT. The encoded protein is CASSFPGTANEKLFF.

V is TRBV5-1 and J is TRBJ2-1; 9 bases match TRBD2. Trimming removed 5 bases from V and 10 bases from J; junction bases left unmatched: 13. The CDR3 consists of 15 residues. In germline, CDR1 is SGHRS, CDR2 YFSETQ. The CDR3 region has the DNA TGCGCCAGCAGTTGGGGACTAGCCCCGGAGGGGGAGCAGTTCTTC. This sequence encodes CASSWGLAPEGEQFF.

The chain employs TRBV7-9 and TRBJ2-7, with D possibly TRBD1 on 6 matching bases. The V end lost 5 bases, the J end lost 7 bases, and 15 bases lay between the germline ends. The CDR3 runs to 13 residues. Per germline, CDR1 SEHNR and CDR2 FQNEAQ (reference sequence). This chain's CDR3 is CASSTQGSREQYF. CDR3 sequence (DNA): TGTGCCAGCAGCACACAGGGTTCCCGAGAGCAGTACTTC.

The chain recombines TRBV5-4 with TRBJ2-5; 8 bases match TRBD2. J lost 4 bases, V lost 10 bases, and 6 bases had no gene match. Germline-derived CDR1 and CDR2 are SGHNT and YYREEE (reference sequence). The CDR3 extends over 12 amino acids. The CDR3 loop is CAHGAGGETQYF. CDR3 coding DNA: TGTGCCCATGGGGCGGGAGGAGAGACCCAGTACTTC.

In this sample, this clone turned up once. In DNA, the CDR3 is TGTGCCTGGAAAAGGGGGCGGACGAAAACGGGGGCCAACGTCCTGACTTTC. This sequence encodes CAWKRGRTKTGANVLTF. The J gene is TRBJ2-6, the V gene TRBV30; 7 bases map to TRBD1. This CDR3 comprises 17 residues. V was pared by 4 bases and J by 4 bases, with 13 bases of the junction left unmatched. Germline V lookup: CDR1 GTSNPN, CDR2 SVGIG (reference sequence).

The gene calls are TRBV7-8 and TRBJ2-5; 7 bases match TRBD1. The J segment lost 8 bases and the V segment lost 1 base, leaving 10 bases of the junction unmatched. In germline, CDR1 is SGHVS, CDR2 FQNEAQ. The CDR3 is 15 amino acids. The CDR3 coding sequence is TGTGCCAGCAGCTTAGTACAGGGGCGAAGTTATACCCAGTACTTC. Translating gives CASSLVQGRSYTQYF.

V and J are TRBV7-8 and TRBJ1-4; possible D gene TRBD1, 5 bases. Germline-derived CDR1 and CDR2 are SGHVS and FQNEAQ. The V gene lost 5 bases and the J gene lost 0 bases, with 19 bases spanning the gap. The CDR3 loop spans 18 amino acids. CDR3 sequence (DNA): TGTGCCAGCAGCCTCGGACGGGGGGGGTTTGCAACTAATGAAAAACTGTTTTTT. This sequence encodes CASSLGRGGFATNEKLFF. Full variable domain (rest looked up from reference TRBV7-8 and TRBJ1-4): GAGVSQSPRYKVAKRGQDVALRCDPISGHVSLFWYQQALGQGPEFLTYFQNEAQLDKSGLPSDRFFAERPEGSVSTLKIQRTQQEDSAVYLCASSLGRGGFATNEKLFFGSGTQLSVL.

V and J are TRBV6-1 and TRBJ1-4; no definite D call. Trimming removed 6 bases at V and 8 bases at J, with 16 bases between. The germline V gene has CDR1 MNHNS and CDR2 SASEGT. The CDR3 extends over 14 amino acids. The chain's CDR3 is CASSTQVVREKLFF. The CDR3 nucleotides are TGTGCCAGCAGCACCCAGGTAGTACGGGAAAAACTGTTTTTT.

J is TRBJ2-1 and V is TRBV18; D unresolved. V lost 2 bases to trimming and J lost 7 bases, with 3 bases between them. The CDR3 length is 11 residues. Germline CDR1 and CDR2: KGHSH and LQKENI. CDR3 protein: CASSPGNEQFF. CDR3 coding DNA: TGTGCCAGCTCACCAGGTAATGAGCAGTTCTTC.

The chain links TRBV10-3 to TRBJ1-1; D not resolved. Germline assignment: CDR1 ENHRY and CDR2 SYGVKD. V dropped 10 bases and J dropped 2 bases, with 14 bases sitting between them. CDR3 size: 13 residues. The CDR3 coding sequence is TGTGCCACGAACCCCGGGCTAAACACTGAAGCTTTCTTT. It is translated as CATNPGLNTEAFF.

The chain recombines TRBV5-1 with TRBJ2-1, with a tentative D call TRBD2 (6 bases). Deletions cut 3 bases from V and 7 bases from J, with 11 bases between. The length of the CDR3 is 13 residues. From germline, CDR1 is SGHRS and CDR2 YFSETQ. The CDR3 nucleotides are TGCGCCAGCAGCTCTATTGGGGGGAATGAGCAGTTCTTC. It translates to CASSSIGGNEQFF.

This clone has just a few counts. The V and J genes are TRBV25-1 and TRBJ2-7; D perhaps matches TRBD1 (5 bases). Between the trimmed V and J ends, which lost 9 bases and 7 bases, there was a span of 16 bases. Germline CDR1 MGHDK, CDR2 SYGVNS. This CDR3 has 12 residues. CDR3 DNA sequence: TGTGCCAGTAAACAAGGGGCGACTGAGCAGTACTTC. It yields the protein CASKQGATEQYF.

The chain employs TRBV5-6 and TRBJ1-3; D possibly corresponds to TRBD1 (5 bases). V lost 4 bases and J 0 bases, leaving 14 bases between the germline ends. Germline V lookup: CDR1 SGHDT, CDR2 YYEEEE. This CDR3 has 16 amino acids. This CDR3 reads CASSQRQIYSGNTIYF. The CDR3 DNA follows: TGTGCCAGCAGCCAGCGACAGATTTACTCTGGAAACACCATATATTTT.

The DNA of the CDR3 is TGCAGCGCTGCGGGCAGCCACCAAGAGACCCAGTACTTC. Its translation: CSAAGSHQETQYF. The genes are TRBV29-1 and TRBJ2-5; D perhaps matches TRBD2 (5 bases). The germline V and J ends were trimmed by 7 bases and 0 bases, with 12 bases remaining between them. Germline V gene lookup returns CDR1 SQVTM and CDR2 ANQGSEA. This CDR3 has 13 residues.

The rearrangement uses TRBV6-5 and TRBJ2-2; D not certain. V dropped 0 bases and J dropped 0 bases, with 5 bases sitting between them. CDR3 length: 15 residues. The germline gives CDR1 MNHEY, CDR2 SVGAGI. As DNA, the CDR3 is TGTGCCAGCAGTTACTCGATGCCGAACACCGGGGAGCTGTTTTTT. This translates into CASSYSMPNTGELFF.

The CDR3 protein is CASSLGLAGAQVNEQFF. The CDR3, as DNA: TGTGCCAGCAGCTTGGGACTAGCGGGAGCCCAGGTTAATGAGCAGTTCTTC. The rearrangement joins TRBV5-4 to TRBJ2-1; 12 bases agree with TRBD2. Per germline, CDR1 SGHNT and CDR2 YYREEE (reference sequence). The CDR3 totals 17 residues. V lost 0 bases to trimming and J lost 7 bases; unmatched junction nucleotides: 8.